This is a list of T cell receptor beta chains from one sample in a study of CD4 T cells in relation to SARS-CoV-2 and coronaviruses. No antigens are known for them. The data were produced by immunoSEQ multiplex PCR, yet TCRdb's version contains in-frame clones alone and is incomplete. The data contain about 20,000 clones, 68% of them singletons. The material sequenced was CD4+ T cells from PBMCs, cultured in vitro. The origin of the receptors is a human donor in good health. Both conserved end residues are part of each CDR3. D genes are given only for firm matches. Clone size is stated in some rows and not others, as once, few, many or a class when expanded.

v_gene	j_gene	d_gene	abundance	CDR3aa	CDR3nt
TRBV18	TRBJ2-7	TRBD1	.	CASSPGTGGFYEQYF	TGTGCCAGCTCACCAGGGACAGGGGGCTTTTACGAGCAGTACTTC
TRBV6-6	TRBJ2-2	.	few	CASFLSGELFF	TGTGCCAGCTTCTTGTCTGGGGAGCTGTTTTTT
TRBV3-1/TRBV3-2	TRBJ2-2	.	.	CASSQGVLANTGELFF	TGTGCCAGCAGCCAGGGGGTCCTCGCGAACACCGGGGAGCTGTTTTTT
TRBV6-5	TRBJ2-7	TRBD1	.	CASAGTGIGEQYF	TGTGCCAGCGCTGGGACAGGGATCGGCGAGCAGTACTTC
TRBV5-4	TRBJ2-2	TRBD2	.	CASRAGLAGWNGELFF	TGTGCCAGCAGGGCGGGACTAGCGGGATGGAACGGGGAGCTGTTTTTT
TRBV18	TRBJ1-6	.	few	CASSPGDMGSPLHF	TGTGCCAGCTCACCTGGAGACATGGGATCACCCCTCCACTTT
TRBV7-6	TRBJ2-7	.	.	CASSRFYEQYF	TGTGCCAGCAGCAGATTTTACGAGCAGTACTTC
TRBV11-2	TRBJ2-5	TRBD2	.	CASSLGGTSGFQETQYF	TGTGCCAGCAGCTTAGGGGGGACTAGCGGGTTCCAAGAGACCCAGTACTTC
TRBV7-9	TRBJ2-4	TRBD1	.	CASAPPWGTGVDIQYF	TGTGCCAGCGCTCCCCCGTGGGGGACAGGGGTTGACATTCAGTACTTC
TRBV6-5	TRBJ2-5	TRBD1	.	CASSWDRGAETQYF	TGTGCCAGCAGTTGGGACAGGGGAGCAGAGACCCAGTACTTC
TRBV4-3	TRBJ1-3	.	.	CASSQVHVRGSGNTIYF	TGCGCCAGCAGCCAAGTCCACGTACGGGGCTCTGGAAACACCATATATTTT
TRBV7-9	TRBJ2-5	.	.	CASSPQIYRETRETQYF	TGTGCCAGCAGCCCCCAGATCTACAGGGAAACACGCGAGACCCAGTACTTC
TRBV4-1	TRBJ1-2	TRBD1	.	CASSHGTGGIVGYTF	TGCGCCAGCAGCCATGGGACAGGGGGGATTGTAGGCTACACCTTC
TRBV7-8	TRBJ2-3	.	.	CASSSRTGSDTQYF	TGTGCCAGCAGCTCCCGGACTGGGTCAGATACGCAGTATTTT
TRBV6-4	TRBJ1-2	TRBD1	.	CASREAPDRGRSGYTF	TGTGCCAGCAGGGAAGCACCGGACAGGGGGAGAAGTGGCTACACCTTC
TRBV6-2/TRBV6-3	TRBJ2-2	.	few	CASSPSYNTGELFF	TGTGCCAGCAGTCCGTCTTATAACACCGGGGAGCTGTTTTTT
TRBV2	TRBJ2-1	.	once	CASSESADTYNEQFF	TGTGCCAGCAGTGAGAGCGCGGACACCTACAATGAGCAGTTCTTC
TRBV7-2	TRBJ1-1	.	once	CASSLGGAGIMNTEAFF	TGTGCCAGCAGCTTAGGTGGGGCAGGCATCATGAACACTGAAGCTTTCTTT
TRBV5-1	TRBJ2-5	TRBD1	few	CASSRRGETQYF	TGCGCCAGCAGCCGCAGGGGGGAGACCCAGTACTTC
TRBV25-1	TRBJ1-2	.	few	CASSDVQAYGYTF	TGTGCCAGCAGTGACGTCCAGGCCTATGGCTACACCTTC
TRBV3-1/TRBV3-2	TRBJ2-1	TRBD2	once	CASSHPPWGLAGGSSYNEQFF	TGTGCCAGCAGCCATCCGCCGTGGGGGCTAGCGGGGGGGAGCTCCTACAATGAGCAGTTCTTC
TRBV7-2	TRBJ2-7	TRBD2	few	CASSPNPSGSSYEQYF	TGTGCCAGCAGCCCCAACCCTAGCGGGAGCTCCTACGAGCAGTACTTC
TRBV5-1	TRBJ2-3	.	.	CASSLQGGHDTQYF	TGCGCCAGCAGCTTACAGGGGGGGCATGATACGCAGTATTTT
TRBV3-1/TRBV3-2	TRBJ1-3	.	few	CASSRGGEGTIYF	TGTGCCAGCAGCCGGGGAGGGGAGGGGACCATATATTTT
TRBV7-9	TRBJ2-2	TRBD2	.	CASSRGGVHTGELFF	TGTGCCAGCAGCCGGGGGGGGGTCCACACCGGGGAGCTGTTTTTT
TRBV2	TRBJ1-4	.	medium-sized	CASSAQGEYEKLFF	TGTGCCAGCAGTGCGCAGGGAGAATATGAAAAACTGTTTTTT
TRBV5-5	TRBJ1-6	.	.	CASSWGTGPGNSPLHF	TGTGCCAGCAGCTGGGGAACAGGGCCCGGGAATTCACCCCTCCACTTT
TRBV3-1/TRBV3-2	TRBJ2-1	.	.	CASSQEGVLHEQFF	TGTGCCAGCAGCCAAGAAGGGGTCCTTCATGAGCAGTTCTTC
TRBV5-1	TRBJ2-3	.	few	CASSLGGSTDTQYF	TGCGCCAGCAGCTTGGGGGGGAGCACAGATACGCAGTATTTT
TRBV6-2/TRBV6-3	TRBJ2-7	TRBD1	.	CASSEGQRYEQYF	TGTGCCAGCAGTGAGGGACAGAGGTACGAGCAGTACTTC
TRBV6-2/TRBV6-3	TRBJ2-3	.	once	CASSYPSPSQYF	TGTGCCAGCAGTTACCCCTCCCCATCACAGTATTTT
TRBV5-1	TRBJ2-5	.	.	CASRSRGEGETQYF	TGCGCCAGCAGATCTAGGGGGGAAGGGGAGACCCAGTACTTC
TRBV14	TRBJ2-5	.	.	CASSQDPAVRQQETQYF	TGTGCCAGCAGCCAAGATCCGGCAGTACGGCAACAAGAGACCCAGTACTTC
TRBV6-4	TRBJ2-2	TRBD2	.	CASSRLGLADYTGELFF	TGTGCCAGCAGCCGCCTGGGGCTAGCGGACTACACCGGGGAGCTGTTTTTT
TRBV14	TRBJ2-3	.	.	CASSQDDAGFGDTQYF	TGTGCCAGCAGCCAAGATGACGCCGGGTTTGGAGATACGCAGTATTTT
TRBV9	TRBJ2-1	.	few	CASSVAPQGSDNEQFF	TGTGCCAGCAGCGTAGCACCCCAGGGGTCGGACAATGAGCAGTTCTTC
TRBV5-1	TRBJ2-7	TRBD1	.	CASSLAGTGGWEQYF	TGCGCCAGCAGCTTGGCGGGAACAGGGGGCTGGGAGCAGTACTTC
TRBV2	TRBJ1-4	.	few	CASIAGGINEKLFF	TGTGCCAGCATCGCAGGTGGTATAAATGAAAAACTGTTTTTT
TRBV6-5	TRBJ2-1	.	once	CASRFGPQQFF	TGTGCCAGCAGATTCGGGCCTCAGCAGTTCTTC
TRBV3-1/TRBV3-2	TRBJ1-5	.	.	CASSQGAQPQHF	TGTGCCAGCAGCCAAGGCGCCCAGCCCCAGCATTTT
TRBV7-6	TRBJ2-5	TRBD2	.	CASNAMTSGGSETQYF	TGTGCCAGCAACGCCATGACTAGCGGGGGGTCAGAGACCCAGTACTTC
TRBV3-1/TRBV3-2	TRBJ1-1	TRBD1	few	CASSQGQGWTAFF	TGTGCCAGCAGCCAGGGACAGGGATGGACCGCTTTCTTT
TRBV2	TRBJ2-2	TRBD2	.	CASRGTSGITGELFF	TGTGCCAGCAGGGGGACTAGCGGGATCACCGGGGAGCTGTTTTTT
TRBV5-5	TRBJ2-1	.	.	CASSFLANEQFF	TGTGCCAGCAGCTTTCTGGCCAATGAGCAGTTCTTC
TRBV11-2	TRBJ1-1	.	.	CASSLEGTDTEAFF	TGTGCCAGCAGCTTAGAGGGGACCGACACTGAAGCTTTCTTT
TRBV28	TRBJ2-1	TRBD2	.	CASSLREGMNEQFF	TGTGCCAGCAGTTTACGGGAGGGCATGAATGAGCAGTTCTTC
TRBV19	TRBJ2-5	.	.	CASSIEEGQTQYF	TGTGCCAGTAGTATAGAAGAGGGGCAGACCCAGTACTTC
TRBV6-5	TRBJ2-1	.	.	CASSPRPVYNEQFF	TGTGCCAGCAGTCCACGACCAGTCTACAATGAGCAGTTCTTC
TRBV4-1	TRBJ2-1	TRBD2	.	CASSQGIAGAHNEQFF	TGCGCCAGCAGCCAAGGTATAGCGGGGGCCCACAATGAGCAGTTCTTC
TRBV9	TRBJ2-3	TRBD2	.	CASSAPTALAGVVDTQYF	TGTGCCAGCAGCGCACCAACGGCATTAGCGGGAGTTGTAGATACGCAGTATTTT
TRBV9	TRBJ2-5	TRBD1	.	CASSAPAGGETQYF	TGTGCCAGCAGCGCTCCGGCAGGGGGTGAGACCCAGTACTTC
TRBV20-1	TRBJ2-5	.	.	CSVPRETQYF	TGCAGTGTCCCGCGGGAGACCCAGTACTTC
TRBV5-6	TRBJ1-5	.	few	CASTSAGSGSNQPQHF	TGTGCCAGCACCTCCGCAGGGTCGGGTAGCAATCAGCCCCAGCATTTT
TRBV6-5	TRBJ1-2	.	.	CASSYQGNYGYTF	TGTGCCAGCAGTTACCAGGGTAACTATGGCTACACCTTC
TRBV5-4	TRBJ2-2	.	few	CASRGEGPPNTGELFF	TGTGCCAGCAGAGGCGAGGGTCCGCCGAACACCGGGGAGCTGTTTTTT